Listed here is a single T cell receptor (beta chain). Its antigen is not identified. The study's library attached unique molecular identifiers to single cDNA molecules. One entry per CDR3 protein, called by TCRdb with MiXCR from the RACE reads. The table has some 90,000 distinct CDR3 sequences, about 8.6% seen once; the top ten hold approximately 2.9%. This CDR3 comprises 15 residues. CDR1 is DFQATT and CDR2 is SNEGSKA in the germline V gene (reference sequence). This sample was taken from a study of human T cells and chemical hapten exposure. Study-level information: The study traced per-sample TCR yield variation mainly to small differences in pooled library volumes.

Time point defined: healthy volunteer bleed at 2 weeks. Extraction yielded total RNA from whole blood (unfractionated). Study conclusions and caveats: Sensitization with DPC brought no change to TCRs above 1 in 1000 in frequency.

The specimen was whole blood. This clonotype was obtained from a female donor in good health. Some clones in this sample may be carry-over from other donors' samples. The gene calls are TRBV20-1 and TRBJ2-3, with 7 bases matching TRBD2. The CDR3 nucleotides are TGCAGCCAAGAGGGGCGGGGGATAATAACAGATACGCAGTATTTT. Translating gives CSQEGRGIITDTQYF.